This is a list of T cell receptor beta chains from one sample in a study of regulatory T cells in long-lasting Graves disease. TCRdb reanalysed the multiplex PCR reads using MiXCR and keeps one entry per CDR3 protein. The table records 560,000 or so distinct CDR3 sequences, about 15% of them present only once. These data are also associated with another study on T cells in Graves' hyperthyroidism and ophthalmopathy.

The starting material was peripheral blood mononuclear cells (PBMCs), obtained at new diagnosis, from a patient treated with antithyroid drugs. The origin of the receptors is a man in his late teens or twenties with Graves disease. Both conserved end residues are part of each CDR3. Each record gives: V gene, clone size, D gene, J gene, CDR3 protein, CDR3 DNA. D genes are given only for firm matches. Clone size is shown for a subset of rows, as once, few, many or a class of expanded clone.

v_gene: TRBV28; abundance: many; d_gene: NA; j_gene: TRBJ1-5; CDR3aa: CASSDALGPYSNQPQHF; CDR3nt: TGTGCCAGCAGTGATGCTTTGGGTCCATATAGCAATCAGCCCCAGCATTTT
v_gene: TRBV30; abundance: many; d_gene: NA; j_gene: TRBJ1-1; CDR3aa: CAWSSGSANTEAFF; CDR3nt: TGTGCCTGGAGTTCTGGGTCGGCTAACACTGAAGCTTTCTTT
v_gene: TRBV20-1; abundance: NA; d_gene: NA; j_gene: TRBJ2-7; CDR3aa: CSAPGQQYEQYF; CDR3nt: TGCAGTGCTCCAGGGCAGCAGTACGAGCAGTACTTC
v_gene: TRBV27; abundance: NA; d_gene: NA; j_gene: TRBJ1-2; CDR3aa: CASSPHTFNYGYTF; CDR3nt: TGTGCCAGCAGTCCCCATACTTTTAACTATGGCTACACCTTC
v_gene: TRBV27; abundance: many; d_gene: TRBD1; j_gene: TRBJ2-5; CDR3aa: CASSNHYGDSQETQYF; CDR3nt: TGTGCCAGCTCAAACCACTACGGGGACAGCCAAGAGACCCAGTACTTC
v_gene: TRBV5-1; abundance: many; d_gene: TRBD1; j_gene: TRBJ1-2; CDR3aa: CASSLSGTDFRGYTF; CDR3nt: TGCGCCAGCAGCTTGTCCGGGACAGACTTCCGTGGCTACACCTTC
v_gene: TRBV20-1; abundance: many; d_gene: TRBD1; j_gene: TRBJ2-7; CDR3aa: CSARDFRDSSYEQYF; CDR3nt: TGCAGTGCTAGAGACTTTCGGGACAGCTCCTACGAGCAGTACTTC
v_gene: TRBV6-1; abundance: few; d_gene: TRBD1; j_gene: TRBJ2-2; CDR3aa: CASSIGQVIGGELFF; CDR3nt: TGTGCCAGCAGTATAGGACAGGTTATTGGCGGGGAGCTGTTTTTT
v_gene: TRBV3-1; abundance: NA; d_gene: TRBD2; j_gene: TRBJ2-7; CDR3aa: CASSQDKAGVVDEQYF; CDR3nt: TGTGCCAGCAGCCAAGATAAAGCGGGAGTCGTGGACGAGCAGTACTTC
v_gene: TRBV7-2; abundance: many; d_gene: NA; j_gene: TRBJ2-1; CDR3aa: CASSLDKVKWYNEQFF; CDR3nt: TGTGCCAGCAGCTTAGATAAAGTGAAGTGGTACAATGAGCAGTTCTTC
v_gene: TRBV30; abundance: many; d_gene: NA; j_gene: TRBJ1-4; CDR3aa: CAWTPLGGTNEKLFF; CDR3nt: TGTGCCTGGACGCCGTTGGGAGGAACTAATGAAAAACTGTTTTTT
v_gene: TRBV13; abundance: many; d_gene: TRBD2; j_gene: TRBJ2-7; CDR3aa: CASSLAGSGFSYEQYF; CDR3nt: TGTGCCAGCAGCTTAGCCGGTAGCGGGTTCTCCTACGAGCAGTACTTC
v_gene: TRBV5-5; abundance: few; d_gene: NA; j_gene: TRBJ2-7; CDR3aa: CASSWGWDKSGEQYF; CDR3nt: TGTGCCAGCAGCTGGGGCTGGGACAAGTCAGGCGAGCAGTACTTC
v_gene: TRBV30; abundance: NA; d_gene: NA; j_gene: TRBJ2-7; CDR3aa: CAWSVGGTASEQYF; CDR3nt: TGTGCCTGGAGTGTAGGCGGGACGGCGTCCGAGCAGTACTTC
v_gene: TRBV30; abundance: many; d_gene: NA; j_gene: TRBJ2-7; CDR3aa: CAWSVLEVQYF; CDR3nt: TGTGCCTGGAGTGTACTTGAGGTGCAGTACTTC
v_gene: TRBV7-4; abundance: NA; d_gene: NA; j_gene: TRBJ1-2; CDR3aa: CASTMSGANYGYTF; CDR3nt: TGTGCCAGCACCATGTCGGGGGCAAACTATGGCTACACCTTC
v_gene: TRBV4-1; abundance: many; d_gene: NA; j_gene: TRBJ2-7; CDR3aa: CASSLSSHRDEQYF; CDR3nt: TGCGCCAGCAGCTTATCATCCCACAGGGACGAGCAGTACTTC
v_gene: TRBV7-3; abundance: many; d_gene: TRBD2; j_gene: TRBJ2-3; CDR3aa: CASSFTLAGPDTQYF; CDR3nt: TGTGCCAGCAGTTTTACGCTAGCGGGACCAGATACGCAGTATTTT
v_gene: TRBV27; abundance: many; d_gene: NA; j_gene: TRBJ2-1; CDR3aa: CASSFWGSSYNEQFF; CDR3nt: TGTGCCAGCAGTTTTTGGGGGAGCTCCTACAATGAGCAGTTCTTC
v_gene: TRBV10-3; abundance: NA; d_gene: NA; j_gene: TRBJ1-6; CDR3aa: CAIRKSEGDSPLHF; CDR3nt: TGTGCCATCAGGAAATCAGAGGGCGATTCACCCCTCCACTTT
v_gene: TRBV27; abundance: NA; d_gene: TRBD1; j_gene: TRBJ2-1; CDR3aa: CASAADRGLYYNEQFF; CDR3nt: TGTGCCAGCGCCGCAGACAGGGGGCTTTACTACAATGAGCAGTTCTTC
v_gene: TRBV2; abundance: many; d_gene: TRBD1; j_gene: TRBJ2-5; CDR3aa: CASSEAGQLGETQYF; CDR3nt: TGTGCCAGCAGTGAAGCGGGACAGTTGGGTGAGACCCAGTACTTC
v_gene: TRBV10-3; abundance: many; d_gene: TRBD1; j_gene: TRBJ2-3; CDR3aa: CAISDPGNGQGQADTQYF; CDR3nt: TGTGCCATCAGTGACCCGGGAAACGGACAGGGACAAGCAGATACGCAGTATTTT
v_gene: TRBV6-1; abundance: many; d_gene: TRBD1; j_gene: TRBJ2-7; CDR3aa: CASSIIRRTGSYEQYF; CDR3nt: TGTGCCAGCAGTATTATAAGACGGACAGGGTCCTACGAGCAGTACTTC
v_gene: TRBV18; abundance: many; d_gene: NA; j_gene: TRBJ2-1; CDR3aa: CASSPYVATDNEQFF; CDR3nt: TGTGCCAGCTCACCCTACGTAGCAACGGACAATGAGCAGTTCTTC
v_gene: TRBV20-1; abundance: many; d_gene: NA; j_gene: TRBJ1-2; CDR3aa: CSARASEPYGYTF; CDR3nt: TGCAGTGCCAGAGCCAGCGAACCTTATGGCTACACCTTC
v_gene: TRBV9; abundance: NA; d_gene: TRBD2; j_gene: TRBJ2-3; CDR3aa: CASSETPLEAGETQYF; CDR3nt: TGTGCCAGCAGCGAGACCCCACTCGAAGCGGGAGAGACGCAGTATTTT
v_gene: TRBV20-1; abundance: NA; d_gene: NA; j_gene: TRBJ2-2; CDR3aa: CSAREAGLYTGELFF; CDR3nt: TGCAGTGCTAGAGAGGCGGGACTTTACACCGGGGAGCTGTTTTTT
v_gene: TRBV10-2; abundance: many; d_gene: TRBD2; j_gene: TRBJ2-7; CDR3aa: CASGLAGGYEQYF; CDR3nt: TGCGCCAGCGGACTAGCGGGAGGCTACGAGCAGTACTTC
v_gene: TRBV5-5; abundance: NA; d_gene: TRBD1; j_gene: TRBJ1-1; CDR3aa: CASSLRDRAVFFIGAFF; CDR3nt: TGTGCCAGCAGCTTGAGGGACAGGGCAGTCTTTTTCATAGGAGCTTTCTTT
v_gene: TRBV29-1; abundance: many; d_gene: TRBD1; j_gene: TRBJ1-5; CDR3aa: CSVGQGVDQPQHF; CDR3nt: TGCAGCGTTGGACAGGGGGTCGATCAGCCCCAGCATTTT
v_gene: TRBV6-1; abundance: NA; d_gene: NA; j_gene: TRBJ2-4; CDR3aa: CASSESRGGYHIQYF; CDR3nt: TGTGCCAGCAGTGAGTCCAGGGGCGGCTACCACATTCAGTACTTC
v_gene: TRBV11-2; abundance: many; d_gene: TRBD2; j_gene: TRBJ2-1; CDR3aa: CASSLDRWTSGRIEQFF; CDR3nt: TGTGCCAGCAGCTTAGATCGTTGGACTAGCGGGAGAATTGAGCAGTTCTTC
v_gene: TRBV10-3; abundance: NA; d_gene: TRBD2; j_gene: TRBJ2-5; CDR3aa: CAISAGGRTGETQYF; CDR3nt: TGTGCCATCAGTGCTGGCGGGAGGACGGGTGAGACCCAGTACTTC
v_gene: TRBV28; abundance: many; d_gene: TRBD2; j_gene: TRBJ2-1; CDR3aa: CASSSMGTSGWRGYNEQFF; CDR3nt: TGTGCCAGCAGTTCTATGGGGACTAGCGGGTGGCGGGGCTACAATGAGCAGTTCTTC
v_gene: TRBV25-1; abundance: few; d_gene: NA; j_gene: TRBJ1-4; CDR3aa: CASSESGGPKEKLFF; CDR3nt: TGTGCCAGCAGTGAATCGGGGGGGCCGAAGGAAAAACTGTTTTTT
v_gene: TRBV11-1; abundance: many; d_gene: TRBD1; j_gene: TRBJ2-7; CDR3aa: CASSPGTGDYEQYF; CDR3nt: TGTGCCAGCAGTCCAGGGACAGGGGACTACGAGCAGTACTTC
v_gene: TRBV30; abundance: few; d_gene: NA; j_gene: TRBJ1-3; CDR3aa: CAWRVNPGNTIYF; CDR3nt: TGTGCCTGGAGGGTGAATCCCGGAAACACCATATATTTT
v_gene: TRBV5-1; abundance: many; d_gene: TRBD1; j_gene: TRBJ2-7; CDR3aa: CASSSGGTGVTYEQYF; CDR3nt: TGCGCCAGCTCTTCTGGCGGGACAGGGGTAACCTACGAGCAGTACTTC
v_gene: TRBV6-5; abundance: many; d_gene: NA; j_gene: TRBJ1-1; CDR3aa: CASSYIVHEAFF; CDR3nt: TGTGCCAGCAGTTACATCGTCCATGAAGCTTTCTTT
v_gene: TRBV28; abundance: few; d_gene: NA; j_gene: TRBJ1-2; CDR3aa: CASSSHSYGYTF; CDR3nt: TGTGCCAGCAGTTCCCACAGCTATGGCTACACCTTC
v_gene: TRBV20-1; abundance: few; d_gene: NA; j_gene: TRBJ1-4; CDR3aa: CSARTGGEKLFF; CDR3nt: TGCAGTGCTAGAACGGGGGGGGAAAAACTGTTTTTT
v_gene: TRBV5-6; abundance: many; d_gene: NA; j_gene: TRBJ2-2; CDR3aa: CASSPPGLGITGELFF; CDR3nt: TGTGCCAGCAGCCCGCCGGGACTCGGAATCACCGGGGAGCTGTTTTTT
v_gene: TRBV15; abundance: many; d_gene: NA; j_gene: TRBJ1-1; CDR3aa: CATSRSQSNTEAFF; CDR3nt: TGTGCCACCAGTCGTAGCCAGTCGAACACTGAAGCTTTCTTT
v_gene: TRBV29-1; abundance: many; d_gene: NA; j_gene: TRBJ2-1; CDR3aa: CSVGERGDEQFF; CDR3nt: TGCAGCGTGGGTGAGAGGGGTGATGAGCAGTTCTTC